What follows describes a single TCR beta chain. Its target is not known. As every portion of the isolated RNA was reverse transcribed, the sequencing read expressed TCRB transcripts. Some clones are missing from TCRdb's copy, which holds only in-frame ones; the method was immunoSEQ multiplex PCR. This table has under 550,000 clones, about an eighth appearing once. The CDR3 is 16 amino acids. Trimming left V 4 bases short and J 3 bases short, with 16 bases between. In germline, CDR1 is SGHRS, CDR2 YFSETQ. The sample belongs to a study of beta chain features in type 1 diabetes. Study at large: The number of sorted cells examined across all samples was under 140,000,000.

Study results and caveats: PCR might pick shorter templates more often, in the same way for patients and controls.

Via the markers CD45RO/CCR7/CD25/CD127/CD95/CD27, stem cell-like memory, regulatory, central memory and naive CD4+ cells were sorted. The chain recombines TRBV5-1 with TRBJ1-4; a weak D match, TRBD1 (5 bases). Sequencing was performed on naive CD4+ T cells from blood. The TCR originated in a woman between 18 and 30 years old in good health. CDR3 in amino acids: CASSPGPANANEKLFF. CDR3 DNA sequence: TGCGCCAGCAGCCCGGGACCGGCGAATGCTAATGAAAAACTGTTTTTT. The full variable domain, in which reference TRBV5-1 and TRBJ1-4 provide the parts outside the CDR3, is KAGVTQTPRYLIKTRGQQVTLSCSPISGHRSVSWYQQTPGQGLQFLFEYFSETQRNKGNFPGRFSGRQFSNSRSEMNVSTLELGDSALYLCASSPGPANANEKLFFGSGTQLSVL.